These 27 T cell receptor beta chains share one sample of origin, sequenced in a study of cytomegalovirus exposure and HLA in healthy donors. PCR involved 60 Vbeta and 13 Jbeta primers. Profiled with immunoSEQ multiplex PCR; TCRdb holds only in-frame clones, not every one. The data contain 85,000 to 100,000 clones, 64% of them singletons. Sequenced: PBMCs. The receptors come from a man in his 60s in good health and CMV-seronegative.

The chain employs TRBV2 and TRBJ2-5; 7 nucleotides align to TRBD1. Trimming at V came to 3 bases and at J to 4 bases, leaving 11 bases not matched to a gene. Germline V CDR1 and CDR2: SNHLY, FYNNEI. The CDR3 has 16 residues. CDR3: CASSERTGVGRETQYF. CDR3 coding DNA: TGTGCCAGCAGTGAGCGAACAGGGGTGGGTCGAGAGACCCAGTACTTC.

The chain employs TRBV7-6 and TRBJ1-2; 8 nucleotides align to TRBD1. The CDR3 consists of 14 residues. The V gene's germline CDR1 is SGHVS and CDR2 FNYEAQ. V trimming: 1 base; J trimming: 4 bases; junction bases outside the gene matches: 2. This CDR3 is CASSLGTGIYGYTF. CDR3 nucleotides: TGTGCCAGCAGCTTAGGGACAGGGATCTATGGCTACACCTTC. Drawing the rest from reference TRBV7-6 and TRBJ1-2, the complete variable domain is GAGVSQSPRYKVTKRGQDVALRCDPISGHVSLYWYRQALGQGPEFLTYFNYEAQQDKSGLPNDRFSAERPEGSISTLTIQRTEQRDSAMYRCASSLGTGIYGYTFGSGTRLTVV.

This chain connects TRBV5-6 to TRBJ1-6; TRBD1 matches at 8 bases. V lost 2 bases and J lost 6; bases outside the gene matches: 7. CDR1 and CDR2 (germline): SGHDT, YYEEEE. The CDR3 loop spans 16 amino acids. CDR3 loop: CASSLIADRVNSPLHF. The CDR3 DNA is TGTGCCAGCAGCTTAATTGCGGACAGGGTTAATTCACCCCTCCACTTT.

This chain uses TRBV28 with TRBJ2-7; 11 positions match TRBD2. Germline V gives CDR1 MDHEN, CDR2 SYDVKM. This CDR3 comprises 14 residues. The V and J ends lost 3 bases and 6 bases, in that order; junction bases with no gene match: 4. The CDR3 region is CASSFLAGGSEQYF. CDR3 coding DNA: TGTGCCAGCAGTTTTCTAGCGGGAGGAAGCGAGCAGTACTTC.

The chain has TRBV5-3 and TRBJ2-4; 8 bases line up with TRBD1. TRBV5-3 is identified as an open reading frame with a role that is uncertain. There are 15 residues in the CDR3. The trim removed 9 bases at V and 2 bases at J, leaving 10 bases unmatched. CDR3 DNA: TGTGCCAAAATCCCTGGACAGGGCTCCAAAAACATTCAGTACTTC. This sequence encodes CAKIPGQGSKNIQYF.

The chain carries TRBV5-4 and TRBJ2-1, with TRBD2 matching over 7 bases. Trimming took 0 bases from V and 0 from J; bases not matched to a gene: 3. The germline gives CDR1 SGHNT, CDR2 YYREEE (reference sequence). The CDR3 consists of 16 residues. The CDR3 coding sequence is TGTGCCAGCAGCTTGGAGGGCGGGAGCTCCTACAATGAGCAGTTCTTC. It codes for CASSLEGGSSYNEQFF.

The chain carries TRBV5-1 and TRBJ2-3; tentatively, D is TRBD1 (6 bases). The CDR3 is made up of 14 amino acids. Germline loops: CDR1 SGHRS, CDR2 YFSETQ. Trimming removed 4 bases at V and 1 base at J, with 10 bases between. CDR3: CASSPRTGTDTQYF. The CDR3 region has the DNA TGCGCCAGCAGCCCGAGGACAGGCACAGATACGCAGTATTTT.

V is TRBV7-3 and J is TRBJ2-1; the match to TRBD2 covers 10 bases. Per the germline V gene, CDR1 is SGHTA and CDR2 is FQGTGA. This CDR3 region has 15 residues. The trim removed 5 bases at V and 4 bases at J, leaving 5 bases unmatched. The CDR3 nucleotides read TGTGCCAGCAGCAAAGGACTAGCGGCTTACAATGAGCAGTTCTTC. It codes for CASSKGLAAYNEQFF.

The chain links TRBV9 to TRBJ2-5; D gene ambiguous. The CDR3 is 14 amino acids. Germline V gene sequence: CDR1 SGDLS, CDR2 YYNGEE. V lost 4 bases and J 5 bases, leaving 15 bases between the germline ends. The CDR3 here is CASSPTANGETQYF. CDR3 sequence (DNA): TGTGCCAGCAGCCCCACGGCCAACGGGGAGACCCAGTACTTC.

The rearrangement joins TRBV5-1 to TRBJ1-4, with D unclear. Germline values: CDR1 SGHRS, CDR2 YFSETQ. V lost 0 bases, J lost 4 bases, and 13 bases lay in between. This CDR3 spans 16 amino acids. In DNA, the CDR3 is TGCGCCAGCAGCTTGGCGGGAGCGGCAAGTAATGAAAAACTGTTTTTT. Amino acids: CASSLAGAASNEKLFF. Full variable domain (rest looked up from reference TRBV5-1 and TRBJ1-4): KAGVTQTPRYLIKTRGQQVTLSCSPISGHRSVSWYQQTPGQGLQFLFEYFSETQRNKGNFPGRFSGRQFSNSRSEMNVSTLELGDSALYLCASSLAGAASNEKLFFGSGTQLSVL.

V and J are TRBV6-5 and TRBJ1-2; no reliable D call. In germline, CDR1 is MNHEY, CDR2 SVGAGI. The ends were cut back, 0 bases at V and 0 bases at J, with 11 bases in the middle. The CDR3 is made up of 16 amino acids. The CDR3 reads CASSYSTKKANYGYTF. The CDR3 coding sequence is TGTGCCAGCAGTTACTCGACTAAGAAAGCTAACTATGGCTACACCTTC.

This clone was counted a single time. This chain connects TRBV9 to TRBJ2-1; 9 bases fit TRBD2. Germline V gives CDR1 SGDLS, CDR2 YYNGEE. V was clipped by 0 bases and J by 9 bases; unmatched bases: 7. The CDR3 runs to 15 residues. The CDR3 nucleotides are TGTGCCAGCAGCGTAGGCGCGGGGGGGCAGTTTGAGCAGTTCTTC. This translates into CASSVGAGGQFEQFF.

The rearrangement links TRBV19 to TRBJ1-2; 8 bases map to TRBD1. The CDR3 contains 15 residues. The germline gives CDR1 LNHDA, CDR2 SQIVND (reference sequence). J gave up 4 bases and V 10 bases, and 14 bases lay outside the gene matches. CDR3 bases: TGTGCCACCCTCAACCGGGACAGGTGGTTCTATGGCTACACCTTC. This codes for CATLNRDRWFYGYTF.

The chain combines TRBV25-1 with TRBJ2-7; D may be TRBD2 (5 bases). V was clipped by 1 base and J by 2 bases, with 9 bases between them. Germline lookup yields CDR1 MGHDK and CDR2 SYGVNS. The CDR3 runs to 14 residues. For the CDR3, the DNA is TGTGCCAGCAGTGAATCGCGGGCGACCTACGAGCAGTACTTC. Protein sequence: CASSESRATYEQYF.

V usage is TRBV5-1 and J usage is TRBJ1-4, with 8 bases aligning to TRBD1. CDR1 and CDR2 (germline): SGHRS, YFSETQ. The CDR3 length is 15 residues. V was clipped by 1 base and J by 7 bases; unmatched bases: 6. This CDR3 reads CASSLTGQGTEKLFF. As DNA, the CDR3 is TGCGCCAGCAGCTTGACTGGACAGGGCACTGAAAAACTGTTTTTT.

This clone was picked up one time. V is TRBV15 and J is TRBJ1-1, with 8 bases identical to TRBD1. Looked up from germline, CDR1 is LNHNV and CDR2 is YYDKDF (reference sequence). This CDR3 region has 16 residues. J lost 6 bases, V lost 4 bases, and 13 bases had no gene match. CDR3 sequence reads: CATSTLLGRGPAEAFF. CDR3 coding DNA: TGTGCCACCAGCACTCTACTCGGCAGGGGGCCCGCTGAAGCTTTCTTT.

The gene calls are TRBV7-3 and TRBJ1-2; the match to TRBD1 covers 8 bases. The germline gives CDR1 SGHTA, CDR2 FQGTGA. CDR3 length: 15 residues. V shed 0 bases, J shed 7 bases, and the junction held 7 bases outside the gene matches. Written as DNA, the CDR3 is TGTGCCAGCAGCTTAACTGCACAGGGGGAGGGTGGCTACACCTTC. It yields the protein CASSLTAQGEGGYTF.

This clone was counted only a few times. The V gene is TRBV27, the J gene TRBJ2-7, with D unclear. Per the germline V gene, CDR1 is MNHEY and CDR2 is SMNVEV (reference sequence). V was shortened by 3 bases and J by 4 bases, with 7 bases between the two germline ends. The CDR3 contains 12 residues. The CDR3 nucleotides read TGTGCCAGCAGTTTCCATCCATACGAGCAGTACTTC. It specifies CASSFHPYEQYF.

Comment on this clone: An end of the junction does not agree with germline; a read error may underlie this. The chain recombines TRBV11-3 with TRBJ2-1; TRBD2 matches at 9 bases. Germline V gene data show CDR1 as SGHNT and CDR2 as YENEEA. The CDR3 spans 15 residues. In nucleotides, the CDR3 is TGTGCCAGCAGCTTGGGGACTAGCCTCTACAGTGAGCAGTTCTTC. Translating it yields CASSLGTSLYSEQFF.

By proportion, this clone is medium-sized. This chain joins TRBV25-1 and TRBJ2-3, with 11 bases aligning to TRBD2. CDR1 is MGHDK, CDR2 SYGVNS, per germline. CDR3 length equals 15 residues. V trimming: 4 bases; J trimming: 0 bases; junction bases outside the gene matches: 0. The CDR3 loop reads CASSGTSGSTDTQYF. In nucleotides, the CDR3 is TGTGCCAGCAGTGGGACTAGCGGGAGCACAGATACGCAGTATTTT.

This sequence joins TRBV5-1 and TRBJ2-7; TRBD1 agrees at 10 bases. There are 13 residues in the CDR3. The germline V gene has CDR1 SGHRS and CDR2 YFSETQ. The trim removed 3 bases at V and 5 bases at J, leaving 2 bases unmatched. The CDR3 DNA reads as TGCGCCAGCAGCTGGACAGGGGGACACGAGCAGTACTTC. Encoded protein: CASSWTGGHEQYF.

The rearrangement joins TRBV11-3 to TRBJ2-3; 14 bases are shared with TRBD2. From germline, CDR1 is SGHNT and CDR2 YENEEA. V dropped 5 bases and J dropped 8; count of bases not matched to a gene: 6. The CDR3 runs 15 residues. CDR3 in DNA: TGTGCCAGCAGCCCGGGACTAGCGGGAGTGGGTACGCAGTATTTT. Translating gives CASSPGLAGVGTQYF. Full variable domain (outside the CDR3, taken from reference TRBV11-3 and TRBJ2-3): EAGVVQSPRYKIIEKKQPVAFWCNPISGHNTLYWYLQNLGQGPELLIRYENEEAVDDSQLPKDRFSAERLKGVDSTLKIQPAELGDSAVYLCASSPGLAGVGTQYFGPGTRLTVL.

The CDR3 spells CASSPLQALSGNTIYF. The CDR3 DNA follows: TGTGCCAGCTCACCATTGCAGGCACTCTCTGGAAACACCATATATTTT. This rearrangement joins TRBV18 to TRBJ1-3; D is unclear. CDR3 length equals 16 residues. Trimming cost V 2 bases and J 0 bases, with 11 bases left between them. In germline, CDR1 is KGHSH, CDR2 LQKENI.

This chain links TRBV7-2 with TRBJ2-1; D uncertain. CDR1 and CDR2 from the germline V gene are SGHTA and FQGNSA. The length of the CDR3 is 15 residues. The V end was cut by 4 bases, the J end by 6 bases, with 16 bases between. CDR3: CASSSEDLPFNEQFF. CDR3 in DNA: TGTGCCAGCAGCTCTGAGGATTTGCCGTTCAATGAGCAGTTCTTC.

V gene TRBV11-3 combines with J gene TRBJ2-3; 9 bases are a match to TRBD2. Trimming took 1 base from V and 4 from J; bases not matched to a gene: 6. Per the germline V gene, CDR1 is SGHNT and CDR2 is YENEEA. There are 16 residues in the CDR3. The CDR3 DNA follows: TGTGCCAGCAGCTTAGGGGCGGGAGGGCCTTCAGATACGCAGTATTTT. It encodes CASSLGAGGPSDTQYF.

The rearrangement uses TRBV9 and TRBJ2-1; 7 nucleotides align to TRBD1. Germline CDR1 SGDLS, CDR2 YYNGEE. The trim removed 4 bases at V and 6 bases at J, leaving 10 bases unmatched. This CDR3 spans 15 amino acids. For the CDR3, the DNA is TGTGCCAGCAGCTCCCGGAACAGGGGCTTCAATGAGCAGTTCTTC. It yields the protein CASSSRNRGFNEQFF. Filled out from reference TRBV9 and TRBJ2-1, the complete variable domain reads DSGVTQTPKHLITATGQRVTLRCSPRSGDLSVYWYQQSLDQGLQFLIQYYNGEERAKGNILERFSAQQFPDLHSELNLSSLELGDSALYFCASSSRNRGFNEQFFGPGTRLTVL.

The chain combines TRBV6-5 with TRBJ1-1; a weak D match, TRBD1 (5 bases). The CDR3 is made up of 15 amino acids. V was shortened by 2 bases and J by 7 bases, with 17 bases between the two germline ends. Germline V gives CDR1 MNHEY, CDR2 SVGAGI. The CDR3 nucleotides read TGTGCCAGCAGTTACGGACCGGGACCGGGGGTTGAAGCTTTCTTT. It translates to CASSYGPGPGVEAFF.